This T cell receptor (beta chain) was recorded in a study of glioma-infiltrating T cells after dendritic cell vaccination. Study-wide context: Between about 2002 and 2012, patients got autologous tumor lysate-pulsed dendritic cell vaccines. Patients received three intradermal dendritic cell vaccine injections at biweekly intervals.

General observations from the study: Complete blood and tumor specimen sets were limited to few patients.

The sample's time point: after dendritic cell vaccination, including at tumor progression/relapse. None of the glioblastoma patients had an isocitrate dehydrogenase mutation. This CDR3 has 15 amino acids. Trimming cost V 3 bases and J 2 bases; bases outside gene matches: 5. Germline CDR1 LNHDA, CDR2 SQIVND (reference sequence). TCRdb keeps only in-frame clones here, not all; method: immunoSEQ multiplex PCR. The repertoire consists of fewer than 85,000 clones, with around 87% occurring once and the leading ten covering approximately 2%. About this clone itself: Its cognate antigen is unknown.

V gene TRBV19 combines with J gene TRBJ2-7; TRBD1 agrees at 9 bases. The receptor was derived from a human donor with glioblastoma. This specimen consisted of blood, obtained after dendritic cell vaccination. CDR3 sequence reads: CASSMAGTGTYEQYF. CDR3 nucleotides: TGTGCCAGTAGTATGGCCGGGACAGGGACCTACGAGCAGTACTTC.